A selection of T cell receptor beta chains follows, all from one sample in a study of human T cells and chemical hapten exposure. One entry per CDR3 protein, called by TCRdb with MiXCR from the RACE reads. This sample yields over 55,000 distinct CDR3 sequences, of which 8.5% to 14% are seen a single time; 1.4% belongs to the top ten. This specimen consisted of whole blood, obtained in connection with sensitization to the hapten diphenylcyclopropenone (DPC). Receptors were obtained from a woman aged 45-60 years with alopecia areata. Some clones in this sample may be carry-over from other donors' samples. Each CDR3 is given with its conserved first and last residue. D genes are given only for firm matches. Size values are once, few and many counts, or a class for expanded clones, and some rows have none.

>NA|TRBV14|few|TRBJ2-1
CASSQFGVGIGSNEQFF
TGTGCCAGCAGCCAGTTTGGGGTAGGCATCGGATCCAATGAGCAGTTCTTC
>TRBD2|TRBV18|once|TRBJ2-5
CASSPRSGGDQETQYF
TGTGCCAGCTCACCACGCAGCGGGGGGGACCAAGAGACCCAGTACTTC
>TRBD1|TRBV6-1|NA|TRBJ2-2
CASNVQGATGELFF
TGTGCCAGCAATGTCCAGGGGGCGACCGGGGAGCTGTTTTTT
>NA|TRBV13|NA|TRBJ2-2
CASSLGVRGTTGELFF
TGTGCCAGCAGCTTAGGAGTGCGGGGCACTACCGGGGAGCTGTTTTTT
>NA|TRBV3-1|NA|TRBJ2-4
CASSQVEGIQYF
TGTGCCAGCAGCCAAGTGGAGGGCATTCAGTACTTC
>TRBD2|TRBV7-9|NA|TRBJ2-1
CASRSGLAGADEQFF
TGTGCCAGCAGGTCGGGACTAGCGGGGGCCGATGAGCAGTTCTTC
>TRBD1|TRBV5-1|many|TRBJ1-6
CASSLGDRMNSPLHF
TGCGCCAGCAGCTTGGGGGACAGGATGAATTCACCCCTCCACTTT
>NA|TRBV11-2|many|TRBJ1-2
CASSFDVNYGYTF
TGTGCCAGCAGCTTCGATGTAAACTATGGCTACACCTTC
>NA|TRBV20-1|many|TRBJ1-5
CSASSGGGAGIGQPQHF
TGCAGTGCTAGTAGCGGCGGCGGGGCAGGGATTGGACAGCCCCAGCATTTT
>TRBD1|TRBV28|NA|TRBJ1-2
CASRGGGRTYGYTF
TGTGCCAGCCGAGGGGGCGGCCGGACCTATGGCTACACCTTC
>TRBD1|TRBV12-3/TRBV12-4|many|TRBJ1-5
CASSRDRGDQPQHF
TGTGCCAGCAGTCGAGACAGGGGGGATCAGCCCCAGCATTTT
>NA|TRBV6-6|many|TRBJ2-7
CASSYSNRVNEQYF
TGTGCCAGCAGTTACTCGAACAGGGTCAACGAGCAGTACTTC
>TRBD2|TRBV7-6|many|TRBJ2-2
CASESSGRAAGELFF
TGTGCCAGCGAAAGTAGCGGGAGGGCCGCCGGGGAGCTGTTTTTT
>NA|TRBV2|many|TRBJ2-7
CASNEGSYEQYF
TGTGCCAGCAACGAGGGGAGCTACGAGCAGTACTTC
>NA|TRBV12-3/TRBV12-4|many|TRBJ2-3
CASSSAEDTQYF
TGTGCCAGCAGTTCCGCGGAAGATACGCAGTATTTT
>TRBD1|TRBV20-1|many|TRBJ1-6
CSAMDRAGNSPLHF
TGCAGTGCTATGGACAGGGCTGGGAATTCACCCCTCCACTTT
>TRBD2|TRBV20-1|few|TRBJ2-7
CSARSTVAGGREQYF
TGCAGTGCTAGATCTACTGTTGCGGGGGGGCGCGAGCAGTACTTC
>NA|TRBV6-2/TRBV6-3|NA|TRBJ1-2
CASTPDGYGYTF
TGTGCCAGCACCCCAGACGGGTATGGCTACACCTTC
>NA|TRBV9|many|TRBJ2-7
CASSVDSGYSYEQYF
TGTGCCAGCAGCGTAGACTCGGGCTACTCCTACGAGCAGTACTTC
>TRBD1|TRBV29-1|NA|TRBJ2-7
CSVVGQSSYEQYF
TGCAGCGTTGTGGGACAGTCGTCCTACGAGCAGTACTTC
>NA|TRBV29-1|few|TRBJ1-2
CSVGSSTANYGYTF
TGCAGCGTTGGCAGCAGTACAGCTAACTATGGCTACACCTTC
>TRBD1|TRBV6-6|NA|TRBJ2-7
CASSSQTGTAYEQYF
TGTGCCAGCAGTTCCCAGACCGGGACAGCCTACGAGCAGTACTTC
>NA|TRBV29-1|few|TRBJ2-3
CSAKPRHTDTQYF
TGCAGCGCGAAACCCCGCCACACAGATACGCAGTATTTT
>TRBD1|TRBV6-2/TRBV6-3|few|TRBJ2-1
CASSTGTGNEQFF
TGTGCCAGCAGCACCGGGACAGGGAATGAGCAGTTCTTC
>NA|TRBV7-2|few|TRBJ1-2
CASSWDPTQANYGYTF
TGTGCCAGCAGCTGGGATCCCACCCAAGCTAACTATGGCTACACCTTC
>NA|TRBV11-3|many|TRBJ2-3
CASRGGGADTQYF
TGTGCCAGCCGAGGTGGCGGGGCAGATACGCAGTATTTT
>NA|TRBV27|many|TRBJ1-6
CASSLEGGRHSPLHF
TGTGCCAGCAGTTTGGAAGGGGGAAGGCATTCACCCCTCCACTTT
>TRBD1|TRBV2|NA|TRBJ2-5
CASGQGQGGLETQYF
TGTGCCAGCGGACAAGGACAGGGAGGTTTGGAGACCCAGTACTTC
>NA|TRBV3-1|NA|TRBJ1-1
CASSQESRGNTEAFF
TGTGCCAGCAGCCAAGAATCAAGGGGGAACACTGAAGCTTTCTTT
>NA|TRBV18|many|TRBJ2-3
CASSQIPTSVLAPTDTQYF
TGTGCCAGCTCACAGATACCGACCTCGGTTTTGGCTCCCACAGATACGCAGTATTTT
>NA|TRBV18|few|TRBJ2-3
CASSPSSTGGSTDTQYF
TGTGCCAGCTCACCAAGTAGTACGGGGGGCAGCACAGATACGCAGTATTTT
>NA|TRBV19|many|TRBJ2-5
CASRQVGAVQETQYF
TGTGCCAGTAGGCAGGTCGGAGCAGTTCAAGAGACCCAGTACTTC
>NA|TRBV18|many|TRBJ1-2
CASSEQNYGYTF
TGTGCCAGCTCCGAACAGAACTATGGCTACACCTTC
>TRBD1|TRBV6-6|few|TRBJ2-5
CASSYAGTGGSVTQYF
TGTGCCAGCAGTTACGCTGGGACAGGGGGAAGTGTGACCCAGTACTTC
>NA|TRBV27|once|TRBJ1-1
CASTKTGTPNTEAFF
TGTGCCAGCACCAAAACAGGGACCCCGAACACTGAAGCTTTCTTT
>TRBD2|TRBV18|many|TRBJ2-7
CASSPKGSGRRGLVGYEQYF
TGTGCCAGCTCACCGAAGGGAAGCGGGAGAAGGGGTCTTGTGGGGTACGAGCAGTACTTC
>NA|TRBV28|NA|TRBJ1-2
CASSLRPRHPNYGYTF
TGTGCCAGCAGTTTACGACCCCGGCACCCCAACTATGGCTACACCTTC
>NA|TRBV9|many|TRBJ2-1
CASSVPQPSNEQFF
TGTGCCAGCAGCGTGCCCCAACCATCCAATGAGCAGTTCTTC
>NA|TRBV11-2|NA|TRBJ2-5
CASSLTRGAKNQETQYF
TGTGCCAGCAGCTTAACCCGAGGGGCTAAGAACCAAGAGACCCAGTACTTC
>NA|TRBV7-2|NA|TRBJ2-3
CASGKGLSTDTQYF
TGTGCCAGCGGTAAGGGGCTTAGCACAGATACGCAGTATTTT
>TRBD2|TRBV7-2|few|TRBJ2-3
CASSFGAGRSDTQYF
TGTGCCAGCAGCTTTGGAGCGGGGAGGTCAGATACGCAGTATTTT
>NA|TRBV4-1|many|TRBJ1-4
CASSQVHRVINEKLFF
TGCGCCAGCAGCCAAGTCCACAGGGTAATTAATGAAAAACTGTTTTTT
>TRBD2|TRBV20-1|NA|TRBJ2-1
CSASRPGTSGNEQFF
TGCAGTGCTAGCCGACCCGGGACTAGCGGCAATGAGCAGTTCTTC
>NA|TRBV10-3|many|TRBJ1-2
CAISAGTFYGYTF
TGTGCCATCAGTGCCGGGACCTTTTATGGCTACACCTTC
>NA|TRBV12-3/TRBV12-4|few|TRBJ2-7
CASSRAGAGRSYEQYF
TGTGCCAGCAGCCGAGCCGGGGCAGGGCGGTCCTACGAGCAGTACTTC
>NA|TRBV7-2|few|TRBJ2-1
CASSLTAPRDYNEQFF
TGTGCCAGCAGCCTTACTGCTCCCCGAGATTACAATGAGCAGTTCTTC
>NA|TRBV20-1|many|TRBJ2-3
CSARGGGADTQYF
TGCAGTGCTAGAGGGGGCGGGGCAGATACGCAGTATTTT
>TRBD1|TRBV6-6|many|TRBJ1-6
CASRREDRTNSPLHF
TGTGCCAGCAGGAGAGAGGACAGGACGAATTCACCCCTCCACTTT
>NA|TRBV6-2/TRBV6-3|many|TRBJ2-6
CASSYDSSGANVLTF
TGTGCCAGCAGTTACGACAGTAGTGGGGCCAACGTCCTGACTTTC
>TRBD2|TRBV6-5|many|TRBJ2-7
CASRLAGSSYEQYF
TGTGCCAGCAGACTAGCGGGGAGCTCCTACGAGCAGTACTTC
>NA|TRBV7-2|many|TRBJ2-1
CASSPPHSYNEQFF
TGTGCCAGCAGCCCGCCGCACTCCTACAATGAGCAGTTCTTC
>TRBD1|TRBV7-2|few|TRBJ1-6
CASSRQGSNSPLHF
TGTGCCAGCAGCCGACAGGGGAGCAATTCACCCCTCCACTTT
>NA|TRBV6-5|NA|TRBJ2-5
CASGTPNYETQYF
TGTGCCAGCGGAACACCGAATTATGAGACCCAGTACTTC
>NA|TRBV6-8|few|TRBJ2-3
CASRYFRGRTDTQYF
TGTGCCAGCAGGTATTTCCGAGGGCGCACAGATACGCAGTATTTT
>NA|TRBV28|few|TRBJ2-4
CASSPRQLVLVPDIQYF
TGTGCCAGCAGTCCCCGACAGCTTGTCTTGGTACCAGACATTCAGTACTTC
>NA|TRBV7-9|many|TRBJ1-4
CASSLEREKLFF
TGTGCCAGCAGCTTAGAACGCGAAAAACTGTTTTTT
>NA|TRBV7-9|many|TRBJ1-2
CASSLSQGSDGYTF
TGTGCCAGCAGCTTAAGTCAGGGGTCTGATGGCTACACCTTC
>TRBD1|TRBV11-3|NA|TRBJ2-1
CASSLDRGFYNEQFF
TGTGCCAGCAGCTTAGACAGGGGGTTCTACAATGAGCAGTTCTTC